The next 14 T cell receptor beta chains were all read from a single sample in a study of T cell clonality in common variable immunodeficiency (dated by TCRdb to the mid-2010s). The library was prepared using the immunoSEQ multiplex PCR assay. The clones in this table, taken by TCRdb from immuneACCESS, are in-frame only. Not every clone is retained; where verified, under half of the shortfall comes from an unresolved V gene, and the cause of the rest is unknown. This sample shows about 60,000 clones, and none of them turns up only once. 1.6% of the sample rests with the top ten. The sequencing sample was made of peripheral blood mononuclear cells. The receptors shown here come from a person aged 18 to 70 in good health.

This clone was seen repeatedly, ten times or more. Read data end 3 residues before the CDR3 end; the end is taken from the germline J gene. J is TRBJ2-7 and V is TRBV6-2 or TRBV6-3; 8 bases fit TRBD2. CDR1 is MNHEY, CDR2 SVGEGT, per germline. The V gene end was trimmed by 5 bases and the J gene end by 6 bases; junction bases not matched to a gene: 9. The length of the CDR3 is 14 residues. CDR3 sequence: CASSLSGGRSEQYF. The sequenced part of the CDR3 DNA is TGTGCCAGCAGTCTCTCGGGCGGGAGGAGCGAG.

This clone has ten or more counts. The read terminates 3 residues before the CDR3 end, so the remaining end is supplied by the germline J gene. The V and J genes are TRBV2 and TRBJ2-1, with D possibly being TRBD1 (6 bases). There are 12 residues in the CDR3. Germline V gene data show CDR1 as SNHLY and CDR2 as FYNNEI. Deletions cut 6 bases from V and 9 bases from J, with 12 bases between. CDR3 sequence reads: CASSLQGREQFF. The sequenced CDR3 bases are TGTGCCAGCAGCTTACAGGGTCGTGAG. Full variable domain (missing parts from reference TRBV2 and TRBJ2-1): EPEVTQTPSHQVTQMGQEVILRCVPISNHLYFYWYRQILGQKVEFLVSFYNNEISEKSEIFDDQFSVERPDGSNFTLKIRSTKLEDSAMYFCASSLQGREQFFGPGTRLTVL.

This clone was seen at least ten times. The read ends 3 residues early relative to the CDR3; the germline J gene fills the gap. The chain is built from TRBV28 and TRBJ2-1; 11 positions match TRBD2. The CDR3 runs 16 residues. With 6 bases clipped from V and 3 bases from J, the junction kept 7 bases outside the gene matches. Germline V CDR1 and CDR2: MDHEN, SYDVKM. CDR3 DNA, as far as it was read: TGTGCCAGCAGAGAAACTAGCGGGAGTTTCTACAATGAG. Its translation is CASRETSGSFYNE. From start to end, the CDR3 is CASRETSGSFYNEQFF.

This clone was counted many times. This chain's CDR3 is CASSLAGDNSNQPQHF. The CDR3 DNA, read in part, is TGCGCCAGCAGCTTGGCAGGAGACAATAGCAATCAGCCC. This chain joins TRBV5-1 and TRBJ1-5; D is undetermined. The read stops 3 residues short of the end of the CDR3; the missing end is completed from the germline J gene. The V end lost 0 bases, the J end lost 0 bases, and 10 bases lay between the germline ends. The CDR3 extends over 16 amino acids. Germline V CDR1 and CDR2: SGHRS, YFSETQ.

This clone has ten or more counts. The CDR3 end lies 3 residues beyond the end of the read and is filled in from the germline J gene. The chain is built from TRBV12-3 or TRBV12-4 and TRBJ2-7; D possibly corresponds to TRBD2 (7 bases). CDR3 length equals 17 residues. V was cut by 0 bases and J by 0 bases, with 15 bases left in between. The CDR3 region is CASSLALGRGSSYEQYF. CDR3 DNA (partial): TGTGCCAGCAGTTTAGCTCTGGGGAGGGGGTCCTCCTACGAG.

This clone showed up just a few times. The read ends 3 residues early relative to the CDR3; the germline J gene fills the gap. This chain uses TRBV10-2 with TRBJ2-3; D call uncertain. V was cut by 3 bases and J by 3 bases, with 4 bases left in between. The V gene's germline CDR1 is WSHSY and CDR2 SAAADI. This CDR3 has 12 residues. CDR3 DNA (partial): TGCGCCAGCAGTGACCTTACAGATACG. It encodes CASSDLTDT. The full CDR3 reads CASSDLTDTQYF.

This clone appeared many times. Read sequence stops 3 residues before the CDR3 end, and the germline J gene provides the missing end. The chain joins TRBV18 to TRBJ1-5; weak D call: TRBD1 (6 bases). Germline loops: CDR1 KGHSH, CDR2 LQKENI. V lost 2 bases to trimming and J lost 4 bases, with 9 bases between them. The length of the CDR3 is 14 residues. The sequenced CDR3 bases are TGTGCCAGCTCACCAGGACAGATAAATCAGCCC. Amino acids: CASSPGQINQP. The whole CDR3 protein is CASSPGQINQPQHF.

As for this clone: Coverage ceases 3 residues before the CDR3 finishes, and the germline J gene fills in the end. The chain recombines TRBV5-5 with TRBJ2-7; 7 positions agree with TRBD2. The CDR3 totals 15 residues. The trim removed 3 bases at V and 0 bases at J, leaving 6 bases unmatched. From germline, CDR1 is SGHKS and CDR2 YYEKEE (reference sequence). The CDR3 spells CASSSPGLTSYEQYF. The CDR3 DNA, read in part, is TGTGCCAGCAGCTCACCGGGACTAACCTCCTACGAG.

This clone was seen many times. Read coverage stops 3 residues before the CDR3 terminus; the germline J gene supplies the remainder. This sequence joins TRBV2 and TRBJ2-1, with D unresolved. V lost 5 bases and J lost 0, with 14 bases in between. CDR1 and CDR2 from the germline V gene are SNHLY and FYNNEI. This CDR3 contains 16 residues. Partial CDR3 DNA: TGTGCCAGCAGTCCGAGGCCTGCCAGCTCCTACAATGAG. Its translation: CASSPRPASSYNE. The complete CDR3 protein is CASSPRPASSYNEQFF.

This clone has at least ten counts. The missing CDR3 end, 3 residues past where the read stops, is filled in from the germline J gene. The chain has TRBV19 and TRBJ1-2; the D gene is possibly TRBD1 (5 bases). The V gene's germline CDR1 is LNHDA and CDR2 SQIVND (reference sequence). This CDR3 is 12 amino acids long. The sequenced part of the CDR3 DNA is TGTGCCAGCAGGTCAGGGATGGTCGGC. Translating it yields CASRSGMVG. The entire CDR3 is CASRSGMVGYTF.

This clone has at least ten counts. The read ends 3 residues before the CDR3 terminus; that terminus is restored from the germline J gene. This sequence joins TRBV29-1 and TRBJ2-3, with 11 bases matching TRBD2. J was trimmed by 1 base and V by 6 bases; bases with no gene match: 6. The CDR3 sequence is 15 residues long. CDR1 and CDR2 from the germline V gene are SQVTM and ANQGSEA. CDR3 bases read: TGCAGCGTCGCCACTAGCGGGAGCGGCACAGATACG. Translation gives CSVATSGSGTDT. The whole CDR3 protein is CSVATSGSGTDTQYF.

This clone was observed at least ten times. The read terminates 3 residues before the CDR3 end, so the remaining end is supplied by the germline J gene. This chain links TRBV5-1 with TRBJ2-5; D perhaps matches TRBD2 (6 bases). Germline V lookup: CDR1 SGHRS, CDR2 YFSETQ. CDR3 length: 16 residues. Trimming removed 4 bases at V and 1 base at J, with 17 bases between. CDR3 DNA, as far as it was read: TGCGCCAGCAGCCCGGCTCTTCGCGGGGCCCAAGAGACC. Its translation: CASSPALRGAQET. The entire CDR3 protein reads CASSPALRGAQETQYF.

This clone was recorded a few times. The read ends 3 residues early relative to the CDR3; the germline J gene fills the gap. This chain joins TRBV13 and TRBJ2-5; TRBD1 agrees at 10 bases. The CDR3 extends over 18 amino acids. CDR1 PRHDT and CDR2 FYEKMQ come from the germline V gene (reference sequence). V shed 0 bases, J shed 2 bases, and the junction held 9 bases outside the gene matches. The CDR3 bases that were read are TGTGCCAGCAGCTTAGGCGGACAGGGGGAGGTTGGGCAAGAGACC. Translating it yields CASSLGGQGEVGQET. The full CDR3 sequence reads CASSLGGQGEVGQETQYF.

There are many counts of this clone. The CDR3 reads CASNRLAGSYNEQFF. The sequenced CDR3 bases are TGTGCCAGTAATCGCTTAGCGGGCTCCTACAATGAG. The V gene is TRBV19, the J gene TRBJ2-1, with 7 positions matching TRBD2. The CDR3 extends 3 residues past the end of the read, so its final part is completed from the germline J gene. The CDR3 has 15 amino acids. After removal of 7 bases from V and 0 bases from J, the junction contained 6 bases not matched to a gene. CDR1 is LNHDA, CDR2 SQIVND, per germline (reference sequence).